The 20 T cell receptor beta chains presented below share a single source sample, sequenced in a study of blood T cell repertoires in COVID-19. Clones were read by immunoSEQ multiplex PCR, and TCRdb kept only the in-frame ones, dropping some. The data contain 400,000 to 450,000 clones, roughly 90% of them seen just once; the ten biggest clones take up roughly 0.87%. The sequenced material came from peripheral blood. Every receptor here comes from a man in his late teens or twenties with COVID-19, enrolled during active disease.

The chain combines TRBV7-2 with TRBJ1-1, with D perhaps TRBD1 (6 bases). Germline V lookup: CDR1 SGHTA, CDR2 FQGNSA. V lost 1 base and J lost 4, with 10 bases in between. The CDR3 consists of 14 residues. The CDR3 bases are TGTGCCAGCAGCTTAGTCGGGGGGCCCACTGAAGCTTTCTTT. This codes for CASSLVGGPTEAFF.

The CDR3 region has the DNA TGCAGCGTTGCTTCAAGACTCAGGGTGACTGAAGCTTTCTTT. Its translation: CSVASRLRVTEAFF. The chain couples TRBV29-1 to TRBJ1-1; possible D gene TRBD1, 5 bases. The germline V and J ends were trimmed by 4 bases and 5 bases, with 17 bases remaining between them. The CDR3 extends over 14 amino acids. Germline assignment: CDR1 SQVTM and CDR2 ANQGSEA. The entire variable domain, with the rest obtained from reference TRBV29-1 and TRBJ1-1, is as follows: SAVISQKPSRDICQRGTSLTIQCQVDSQVTMMFWYRQQPGQSLTLIATANQGSEATYESGFVIDKFPISRPNLTFSTLTVSNMSPEDSSIYLCSVASRLRVTEAFFGQGTRLTVV.

The V and J genes are TRBV10-2 and TRBJ2-2; D is perhaps TRBD1 (6 bases). The CDR3 consists of 15 residues. Between the trimmed V and J ends, which lost 8 bases and 1 base, there was a span of 14 bases. The germline gives CDR1 WSHSY, CDR2 SAAADI. The CDR3: CASAGTGMNTGELFF. The CDR3 DNA sequence: TGCGCCAGCGCTGGAACAGGGATGAACACCGGGGAGCTGTTTTTT.

The rearrangement joins TRBV5-1 to TRBJ2-1; 7 bases map to TRBD2. CDR1 and CDR2 from the germline V gene are SGHRS and YFSETQ. The CDR3 sequence is 13 residues long. Germline trimming cut 7 bases from V and 15 bases from J; bases unmatched to any gene: 16. CDR3 loop: CASAGGAGERPFF. CDR3 coding DNA: TGCGCCAGCGCGGGCGGGGCGGGAGAAAGGCCGTTCTTC. The variable domain in full, with the rest retrieved from reference TRBV5-1 and TRBJ2-1, is KAGVTQTPRYLIKTRGQQVTLSCSPISGHRSVSWYQQTPGQGLQFLFEYFSETQRNKGNFPGRFSGRQFSNSRSEMNVSTLELGDSALYLCASAGGAGERPFFGPGTRLTVL.

V gene TRBV19 combines with J gene TRBJ1-1, with D unclear. The CDR3 runs to 13 residues. Germline V gene lookup returns CDR1 LNHDA and CDR2 SQIVND (reference sequence). V was clipped by 6 bases and J by 1 base, with 9 bases between them. DNA of the CDR3: TGTGCCAGTAGGATTTCAGGGAACACTGAAGCTTTCTTT. This codes for CASRISGNTEAFF.

This clone appeared once. The chain carries TRBV2 and TRBJ2-7; 7 bases agree with TRBD1. After removal of 6 bases from V and 4 bases from J, the junction contained 9 bases not matched to a gene. The CDR3 spans 14 residues. CDR1 and CDR2 (germline): SNHLY, FYNNEI. CDR3 coding DNA: TGTGCCAGCAGGTCGACAGGGCCGATGTACGAGCAGTACTTC. It yields the protein CASRSTGPMYEQYF.

DNA for the CDR3: TGTGCCAGCAGTTTTACTGGGGCTGGGGAGCTGTTTTTT. Amino acids: CASSFTGAGELFF. The chain carries TRBV27 and TRBJ2-2; D might be TRBD1 (5 bases). The V end lost 3 bases, the J end lost 8 bases, and 10 bases lay between the germline ends. Germline V gives CDR1 MNHEY, CDR2 SMNVEV (reference sequence). This CDR3 region has 13 residues.

V and J are TRBV3-1 (or the pseudogene TRBV3-2) and TRBJ1-3; 9 nucleotides match TRBD1. This CDR3 is built from 18 residues. Germline CDR1 reads LGHDT; CDR2 reads YNNKEL (reference sequence). The junction had 14 bases not matched to a gene; V was cut back by 4 bases and J by 4 bases. In nucleotides, the CDR3 is TGTGCCAGCAGCCCAGTCCCGGGACAGGGTTTCTCCGGAAACACCATATATTTT. Translating gives CASSPVPGQGFSGNTIYF.

As DNA, the CDR3 is TGTGCCAGCAGTTTCTCAACCGGGGGGATGGCTGAAGCTTTCTTT. Residues: CASSFSTGGMAEAFF. V and J are TRBV27 and TRBJ1-1; a possible D gene is TRBD1 (5 bases). The germline gives CDR1 MNHEY, CDR2 SMNVEV (reference sequence). Between the trimmed V and J ends, which lost 3 bases and 6 bases, there was a span of 17 bases. This CDR3 is built from 15 residues.

The CDR3 coding sequence is TGTGCCAGTAGTACACAAGCAGGGGATGAGCAGTTCTTC. Translating gives CASSTQAGDEQFF. J is TRBJ2-1 and V is TRBV19; maybe TRBD1 (6 bases). The germline CDR1 and CDR2 sequences are LNHDA and SQIVND (reference sequence). Trimming stripped 4 bases from V and 8 bases from J, with 12 bases between. The CDR3 spans 13 residues.

In DNA form, the CDR3 reads TGTGCCAGCAGCAATTGCTCCTTGCGGGAGCGGGGGGCCGAAGAGACCCAGTACTTC. This gives the protein CASSNCSLRERGAEETQYF. V is TRBV21-1 and J is TRBJ2-5; the tabulated D call, TRBD2, remains unverified against the DNA. TRBV21-1 is flagged as a pseudogene. The CDR3 runs to 19 residues.

This chain uses TRBV14 with TRBJ2-7; 13 bases match TRBD2. The germline V gene encodes CDR1 SGHDN and CDR2 FVKESK. This CDR3 contains 16 residues. V lost 1 base and J lost 4; bases outside the gene matches: 4. The CDR3 region is CASSQGLAGGDYEQYF. The CDR3 nucleotides read TGTGCCAGCAGCCAAGGACTAGCGGGGGGTGATTACGAGCAGTACTTC. Full variable domain (rest looked up from reference TRBV14 and TRBJ2-7): EAGVTQFPSHSVIEKGQTVTLRCDPISGHDNLYWYRRVMGKEIKFLLHFVKESKQDESGMPNNRFLAERTGGTYSTLKVQPAELEDSGVYFCASSQGLAGGDYEQYFGPGTRLTVT.

This clone has only one observation. The V gene is TRBV6-5, the J gene TRBJ2-7; possibly TRBD2 for D (5 bases). Trimming shortened V by 5 bases and J by 2 bases, and 16 bases separated the two germline ends. Looked up from germline, CDR1 is MNHEY and CDR2 is SVGAGI. This CDR3 contains 15 residues. The CDR3 here is CASSNPRSGAYEQYF. CDR3 nucleotide sequence: TGTGCCAGCAGTAACCCCAGGAGCGGTGCCTACGAGCAGTACTTC.

The rearrangement uses TRBV19 and TRBJ2-7, with a possible D match to TRBD1 (5 bases). The germline CDR1 and CDR2 sequences are LNHDA and SQIVND (reference sequence). The CDR3 sequence is 13 residues long. V shed 3 bases and J shed 0 bases, with 6 bases lying between them. The CDR3 loop is CASSIGASYEQYF. DNA for the CDR3: TGTGCCAGTAGTATTGGGGCCTCCTACGAGCAGTACTTC.

V and J are TRBV12-3 or TRBV12-4 and TRBJ2-7; possible D gene TRBD2, 6 bases. The CDR3 consists of 12 residues. Trimming pared 6 bases from V and 6 bases from J, leaving 12 bases between. The CDR3 DNA sequence: TGTGCCAGCAGCCCCGGGACTCGCGAGCAGTACTTC. Translated, it gives CASSPGTREQYF.

V gene TRBV5-1 combines with J gene TRBJ2-1, with 11 bases lining up with TRBD2. With V trimmed by 4 bases and J by 0 bases, 3 bases remained unmatched. Looked up from germline, CDR1 is SGHRS and CDR2 is YFSETQ. The CDR3 contains 16 residues. In DNA, the CDR3 is TGCGCCAGCAGCCCTAGCGGGAGGAGCTCCTACAATGAGCAGTTCTTC. Translation gives CASSPSGRSSYNEQFF.

V gene TRBV6-5 combines with J gene TRBJ1-1, with D unclear. The germline V gene encodes CDR1 MNHEY and CDR2 SVGAGI. Trimming took 5 bases from V and 2 from J, leaving 9 bases between them. This CDR3 is 13 amino acids long. As DNA, the CDR3 is TGTGCCAGCAGTATAGTAGCAAACACTGAAGCTTTCTTT. This sequence encodes CASSIVANTEAFF.

The chain couples TRBV20-1 to TRBJ2-7; 9 positions agree with TRBD1. The V gene's germline CDR1 is DFQATT and CDR2 SNEGSKA (reference sequence). The CDR3 runs to 16 residues. V shed 3 bases and J 5 bases; nucleotides not matched to a gene: 14. Here the CDR3 DNA reads TGCAGTGCTAGTTCCATATCGGACAGGGGTTTTGACGAGCAGTACTTC. Protein: CSASSISDRGFDEQYF.

V is TRBV18 and J is TRBJ2-3, with D possibly matching TRBD1 (6 bases). This CDR3 is built from 16 residues. Germline-derived CDR1 and CDR2 are KGHSH and LQKENI. The V gene lost 3 bases and the J gene lost 6 bases, with 19 bases spanning the gap. CDR3 sequence: CASSPRGQLDTDTQYF. The CDR3 DNA sequence: TGTGCCAGCTCACCCAGGGGCCAACTAGACACGGATACGCAGTATTTT.

The rearrangement joins TRBV6-6 to TRBJ2-6, with 12 bases aligning to TRBD1. Germline V gene data show CDR1 as MNHNY and CDR2 as SVGAGI (reference sequence). The CDR3 runs 16 residues. V dropped 6 bases and J dropped 2; count of bases not matched to a gene: 2. The CDR3 here is CASRGTGGPGANVLTF. For the CDR3, the DNA is TGTGCCAGCAGAGGGACAGGGGGCCCTGGGGCCAACGTCCTGACTTTC.